Reported below is one T cell receptor (beta chain). This clonotype was seen once. It has no known antigen specificity. No base qualities exist here, and no much larger clone lies one base off it. One read alone is weak evidence. High-throughput TCR beta sequencing profiled peripheral blood CD8+ and CD4+ T cells from healthy donors, Susac syndrome patients and multiple sclerosis patients. Treatment-naive patients with stable or active relapsing-remitting disease fulfilling revised McDonald criteria were used as multiple sclerosis controls. Bulk CD8+ and CD4+ T cells were purified magnetically by negative isolation, whereas CD8+ TEMRA cells were enriched by FACS. Blood was collected in EDTA tubes and processed within 24 hours, with PBMCs isolated through density gradient centrifugation. PBMCs destined for TCR sequencing were cryopreserved in liquid nitrogen and later thawed in a 37 °C water bath. Purity of sorted or isolated CD4+, CD8+ and CD8+ TEMRA cells was at least 90%.

This sample was included in a study of CD8 T cells in Susac syndrome (dated by TCRdb to about 2019). With respect to the entire study: The study used repertoire sequencing to test whether antigen drove CD8+ T cell activation and differentiation in Susac syndrome. CD8+ T cell repertoire clonality was compared between over 9 healthy donors, roughly 14 Susac syndrome patients and fewer than 19 multiple sclerosis patients. Here is what the overall study found, with its caveats: The number of individuals in the TCR sequencing and HLA analysis was acknowledged as relatively small.

The CDR3 runs 14 amino acids, cysteine and phenylalanine included. The sequence is cut down to CDR3 DNA, 42 bases in frame from base 1. After removal of 3 bases from V and 9 bases from J, the junction retains 5 bases not matched to a gene. Taken from the germline V gene, the CDR1 and CDR2 loops are SQVTM and ANQGSEA. RNA was extracted with the RNeasy kit and roughly 0.45 to 1 ug was reverse transcribed using random hexamers. The immunoSEQ multiplex PCR assay, which covers 54 Vbeta and 13 Jbeta segments, was used to amplify TCR beta CDR3 regions. PCR amplification bias was corrected by using a synthetic template baseline for primer optimization and computational correction. The paper's processing steps were these. Reads were annotated to V, D and J genes according to IMGT and were analyzed with immunoSEQ Analyzer, with only productive sequences retained. To calculate clonality, Shannon entropy was normalized by log2 of the number of productive unique sequences and then subtracted from one. Public and private clones were assessed among the 100 most prevalent clones of each patient and control. Susac-specific clones were defined as absent from healthy and MS cohorts, 850 to 1,300 published viral clones and other ImmuneACCESS disease sequences. TCRdb redid the processing of the public reads, applying fastp at Q25 and MiXCR, and retained in-frame beta chains. CDR3 protein duplicates are merged, each entry listing the most common genes and DNA. TCRdb's processing, not the study's, gives the V and J calls here. The sample yields some 160,000 distinct CDR3 sequences; about 95% were counted once. The top ten clonotypes cover 0.15% to 0.2% of the sample.

The sequence joins TRBV29-1 to TRBJ2-1, with 13 middle bases fitting TRBD2. Sequencing was done on a sample of CD8+ T cells from PBMCs. The receptor's source is a human donor with multiple sclerosis. CDR3 protein: CSVEGLAGIFEQFF. The DNA sequence is TGCAGCGTTGAGGGACTAGCGGGAATCTTTGAGCAGTTCTTC.